This TCR beta chain originates from a study of CD8+ T cells in alopecia areata. Study-level background: Treated patients swallowed 5 to 10 mg of oral tofacitinib twice daily. A 6-month off-drug phase came after tofacitinib, which had lasted 6 to 18 months. The SALT score measured affected scalp surface percentage in treated patients.

CDR3 length equals 15 residues. The germline V and J ends were trimmed by 0 bases and 5 bases, with 14 bases remaining between them. Per germline, CDR1 SGDLS and CDR2 YYNGEE. Sequencing used cDNA as its template, made by extracting RNA and reverse transcribing it. Only in-frame clones appear in the TCRdb table, and some are missing; sequencing was by immunoSEQ multiplex PCR. The top ten clones hold roughly 0.71% of a sample with about 190,000 clones, around 56% of them seen once. The treatment: oral pan-JAK inhibitor, 5-10 mg twice daily. Sequenced material: CD4+ T cells sorted from blood, taken at week 4, from a patient treated with tofacitinib. The origin of this receptor is a human donor with alopecia areata. The rearrangement links TRBV9 to TRBJ1-2, with D perhaps matching TRBD1 (5 bases). This CDR3 is CASSVDEGDQYGYTF. CDR3 nucleotide sequence: TGTGCCAGCAGCGTAGACGAAGGGGACCAATATGGCTACACCTTC.